This T cell receptor (beta chain) was observed in a study of tumor T cells in aggressive B-cell lymphoma (dated 2017 in TCRdb). The CDR3, from cysteine to phenylalanine, totals 15 residues. Only the CDR3 region is kept as DNA, spanning 45 bases read in frame from base 1. Trimming accounts for 6 bases at V and 0 bases at J, while the number of junction bases matched to no gene is 9. Per the germline V gene, SQVTM is the CDR1 and ANQGSEA is the CDR2. Concerning this clone: The antigen it binds to is not known. No base qualities exist here, and no much larger clone lies one base off it.

The receptor library was made with the immunoSEQ multiplex PCR assay. Imported from immuneACCESS, the table was reduced by TCRdb to in-frame sequences with V and J called. These copies leave out some clones; in studies compared against another copy, an unresolved V gene accounts for under half, and the cause of the remainder is not known. Recorded for this sample are about 1,200 clones; around 92% of them occurred a single time. The top ten hold approximately 4.5% of the sample. This receptor was taken from an adult with diffuse large B cell lymphoma. The chain links TRBV29-1 with TRBJ2-5, and TRBD1 aligns with 8 junction nucleotides. Sequenced: tumor tissue. The CDR3 region reads CSVLPGQEYQETQYF. DNA sequence: TGCAGCGTCCTCCCGGGACAGGAATACCAAGAGACCCAGTACTTC. Where the CDR3 stops, the reference TRBV29-1 and TRBJ2-5 genes take over; the full variable domain is SAVISQKPSRDICQRGTSLTIQCQVDSQVTMMFWYRQQPGQSLTLIATANQGSEATYESGFVIDKFPISRPNLTFSTLTVSNMSPEDSSIYLCSVLPGQEYQETQYFGPGTRLLVL.